This T cell receptor beta chain was found in a study of molecular identifiers for immune sequencing clone quantification (dated by TCRdb to the late 2010s). Broadly, across the study: For a replicate experiment, RNA from around 20,000 or 100,000 naive CD8 T cells was divided into five aliquots, of which four were sequenced. This methods study benchmarked molecular-identifier clustering-based TCR repertoire sequencing (MIDCIRS) and TCR RNA copy counting, using CD8 T cells to do so.

Paper-wide results and their limitations: A single cell's worth of spiked-in Jurkat TCR RNA was reported detectable even among about a million naive CD8 T cells. The naive libraries included spiked-in Jurkat TCR RNA (roughly 11 copies' worth), and this RNA is not part of the donor repertoire. When barcode sub-clustering was left out, chimeric consensus sequences inflated TCR diversity, with chimeras reaching as high as 47%. In CMV-specific effector cells, over 99% of molecules were held by clones above 20 RNA copies, whereas under 1% of molecules were held by such clones in naive cells. Highly expanded clone sizes could be underestimated if identical TCR molecules share a barcode. Approximately 3 recovered TCR RNA copies per cell were obtained by modeling, versus about 10 by digital PCR, implying a capture efficiency of about 30%.

Receptors were amplified or captured by PCR. Instrument on record: Illumina HiSeq 4000. Preparation of bulk TCR libraries followed a previously described approach, with the TCR primers listed in Table S5. Total RNA was purified with the Qiagen AllPrep DNA/RNA kit. Before any analysis, reads coming from multiple sequencing runs of the same library were combined into one pool. Per the original workflow: Reads were retained only if their TCR constant sequence matched exactly, and those retained reads were trimmed to 150 nt and grouped according to their 12-nt molecular barcodes. Within each barcode group, reads were sub-clustered at a 15% Levenshtein threshold, and quality-weighted consensus sequences were built per RNA molecule. Non-functional sequences were removed, as were lower-count sequences one edit away from another. Based on a fit of two negative binomial distributions, barcode sub-clusters having less than 20% of the maximum read count were discarded. TCRdb trimmed the raw reads at Q25, called clones with MiXCR and kept productive beta chains. Identical CDR3 protein sequences are pooled into one entry, listed with their most common genes and DNA. The V and J calls reflect TCRdb's pipeline rather than the authors' work. Counted in this sample were about 320,000 distinct CDR3 sequences; around a fifth of them appeared once. In total, the top ten clones hold under 0.95% of the sample.

The CDR3 has 14 amino acids, counting the end cysteine and phenylalanine. The sequence is cut down to CDR3 DNA, 42 bases in frame from base 1. For CDR1 and CDR2, the germline V gene lists MDHEN and SYDVKM. Trimming accounts for 5 bases at V and 2 bases at J, while the number of junction bases matched to no gene is 4. Naive CD8 T cell libraries were made from around 20,000 to 1,000,000 sorted cells using 10%, 30% or 50% of purified RNA. Naive CD8 T cells were FACS-sorted as CD8+CD4-CCR7+CD45RA+ on a BD FACSAria II into RLT Plus buffer. Ten to eleven TCR copies' worth of Jurkat RNA were spiked into roughly 20,000-1,000,000 naive CD8 T cell samples to test detection sensitivity. Enrichment of CD8 T cells was performed with RosetteSep CD8+ T Cell Enrichment Cocktail and Ficoll-Paque, after which ACK red cell lysis was carried out. This clonotype was recorded at least ten times. Its antigen remains unidentified. Base qualities are missing; no much larger clone stands one base away.

The source is a human donor in good health. Some libraries in this study had Jurkat cell RNA spiked in. The sample consisted of naive CD8+ T cells from blood, with Jurkat cell RNA spiked in. Taken with the paper, the label for cell subset or site translates to: FACS-sorted CD8+CD4-CCR7+CD45RA+ naive T cells. The chain uses TRBV28 and TRBJ2-3; 7 junctional bases match TRBD1. The CDR3 is CASSPGQYTDTQYF. At the DNA level, the sequence is TGTGCCAGCAGTCCGGGACAGTACACAGATACGCAGTATTTT.